This note documents a single T cell receptor (beta chain) sequence. Sequencing was performed with immunoSEQ multiplex PCR; in TCRdb, only in-frame clones are kept and a portion is missing. Seen here are some 6,000 clones, 55% to 60% observed once, and the top ten hold roughly a sixth. Treatment described: randomized to nivolumab then ipilimumab (arm A) or the reverse (arm B). This record belongs to a study of sequential checkpoint blockade in melanoma. V was cut by 3 bases and J by 3 bases, with 12 bases left in between. This CDR3 region has 16 residues. Germline assignment: CDR1 SGHTA and CDR2 FQGNSA.

This sequence originates from a human donor with melanoma. The starting material was CD8+ T cells sorted from blood (inferred from file names), obtained from a patient given nivolumab and ipilimumab in sequence. This sequence joins TRBV7-2 and TRBJ2-6; D might be TRBD2 (6 bases). In DNA, the CDR3 is TGTGCCAGCAGCTTTCTAGTCGGGGGTGGGGCCAACGTCCTGACTTTC. This translates into CASSFLVGGGANVLTF. Complete variable domain (other parts from reference TRBV7-2 and TRBJ2-6): GAGVSQSPSNKVTEKGKDVELRCDPISGHTALYWYRQSLGQGLEFLIYFQGNSAPDKSGLPSDRFSAERTGGSVSTLTIQRTQQEDSAVYLCASSFLVGGGANVLTFGAGSRLTVL.